These 21 T cell receptor beta chains came from one sample sequenced in a study of spatial heterogeneity in lung cancer. Time point described: blood at routine non-recurrence follow-up after resection. TCRdb re-derived calls from the 5' RACE reads in MiXCR, one entry per CDR3 protein. This table holds approximately 17,000 distinct CDR3 sequences, approximately 20% found once. Here the sequenced sample was PBMCs, taken at follow-up. These receptors were taken from a male donor with early-stage non-small cell lung cancer.

This chain uses TRBV20-1 with TRBJ1-4; D is unclear. The V end lost 3 bases, the J end lost 8 bases, and 16 bases lay between the germline ends. The germline CDR1 and CDR2 sequences are DFQATT and SNEGSKA (reference sequence). The CDR3 length is 14 residues. CDR3 sequence reads: CSARSQEDGEKLFF. In DNA, the CDR3 is TGCAGTGCTAGGAGTCAGGAAGATGGCGAAAAACTGTTTTTT.

In this sample, this clonotype is medium-sized (0.01 to 0.1%). The chain couples TRBV11-2 to TRBJ2-4; 7 positions agree with TRBD1. Per germline, CDR1 SGHAT and CDR2 FQNNGV. J was trimmed by 5 bases and V by 4 bases; bases with no gene match: 14. The CDR3 has 17 residues. CDR3 region: CASSSESPGTVQNIQYF. CDR3 nucleotide sequence: TGTGCCAGCAGCTCTGAGTCTCCCGGGACAGTTCAAAACATTCAGTACTTC.

The rearrangement joins TRBV9 to TRBJ2-3; D is possibly TRBD2 (6 bases). Looked up from germline, CDR1 is SGDLS and CDR2 is YYNGEE. The CDR3 is made up of 16 amino acids. The V end lost 4 bases, the J end lost 2 bases, and 17 bases lay between the germline ends. DNA of the CDR3: TGTGCCAGCAGCCCCCACCGGGACTCGTACACAGATACGCAGTATTTT. It codes for CASSPHRDSYTDTQYF.

Ten or more counts support this clonotype. The J gene is TRBJ2-5, the V gene TRBV29-1; D may be TRBD2 (6 bases). From germline, CDR1 is SQVTM and CDR2 ANQGSEA. The CDR3 is 14 amino acids. Deletions cut 3 bases from V and 5 bases from J, with 16 bases between. The CDR3 here is CSVDGTSGGETQYF. CDR3 sequence (DNA): TGCAGCGTTGACGGGACTTCGGGCGGGGAGACCCAGTACTTC.

The table lists this clonotype with a few counts. This chain joins TRBV25-1 and TRBJ2-2; 12 bases agree with TRBD1. V lost 7 bases, J lost 7 bases, and 10 bases stayed unmatched. The CDR3 has 16 residues. Germline V gene data show CDR1 as MGHDK and CDR2 as SYGVNS. The CDR3 spells CASKNAGQGAIGELFF. The DNA for the CDR3 is TGTGCCAGCAAAAACGCGGGACAGGGGGCGATCGGGGAGCTGTTTTTT.

This clonotype was detected only a few times. The V gene is TRBV10-1, the J gene TRBJ2-1, with 10 bases aligning to TRBD1. The CDR3 is 14 amino acids. CDR1 is WNHNN and CDR2 is SYGVQD in the germline V gene (reference sequence). With 5 bases clipped from V and 7 bases from J, the junction kept 5 bases outside the gene matches. The CDR3 DNA reads TGCGCCAGCAGTTGGGGACAGGGGCAAAATGAGCAGTTCTTC. This sequence encodes CASSWGQGQNEQFF.

This clonotype has a count of ten or more. The chain links TRBV2 to TRBJ2-1; 12 bases are a match to TRBD2. The V and J ends lost 4 bases and 3 bases, in that order; junction bases with no gene match: 1. CDR1 is SNHLY and CDR2 is FYNNEI in the germline V gene. CDR3 length: 15 residues. DNA of the CDR3: TGTGCCAGCAGTGGACTAGCGGGGGACTACAATGAGCAGTTCTTC. Its translation: CASSGLAGDYNEQFF.

This clonotype is judged medium-sized (0.01 to 0.1%). V is TRBV5-1 and J is TRBJ2-2; D remains unclear. The V end was cut by 0 bases, the J end by 3 bases, with 6 bases between. Germline-derived CDR1 and CDR2 are SGHRS and YFSETQ. CDR3 size: 14 residues. In DNA, the CDR3 is TGCGCCAGCAGCTTGGCGGCAGACACCGGGGAGCTGTTTTTT. Its translation is CASSLAADTGELFF.

In its sample, this clonotype was seen a few times. The rearrangement joins TRBV23-1 to TRBJ1-5; TRBD1 aligns across 10 bases. TRBV23-1 qualifies as an ORF whose function is uncertain. CDR3 length: 20 amino acids. V gave up 4 bases and J gave up 7 bases; unmatched junction bases: 22. The CDR3 here is CASSRGEERTGGEGGQPQHF. For the CDR3, the DNA is TGCGCCAGCAGTCGAGGAGAAGAAAGGACAGGGGGAGAGGGCGGACAGCCCCAGCATTTT.

This clonotype was counted many times. The chain carries TRBV6-5 and TRBJ2-1; 7 bases align to TRBD1. There are 15 residues in the CDR3. Trimming at V came to 5 bases and at J to 6 bases, leaving 10 bases not matched to a gene. Germline V gene data show CDR1 as MNHEY and CDR2 as SVGAGI. CDR3 DNA sequence: TGTGCCAGCAGTGATCGGGACAGACCTTCCAATGAGCAGTTCTTC. Residues: CASSDRDRPSNEQFF.

This clonotype is judged medium-sized (0.01 to 0.1%). V gene TRBV12-3 or TRBV12-4 combines with J gene TRBJ2-1; 8 positions match TRBD2. The CDR3 has 14 amino acids. V trimming: 2 bases; J trimming: 7 bases; junction bases outside the gene matches: 4. The CDR3 coding sequence is TGTGCCAGCAGTTTATCCAGCGGGGGTAATGAGCAGTTCTTC. This translates into CASSLSSGGNEQFF.

This clonotype is categorized as medium-sized (0.01 to 0.1%). This chain joins TRBV10-3 and TRBJ2-1; D not certain. The CDR3 totals 14 residues. The germline V gene encodes CDR1 ENHRY and CDR2 SYGVKD. Trimming took 6 bases from V and 5 from J, leaving 14 bases between them. CDR3 in amino acids: CAIRQTVGHNEQFF. The CDR3 DNA sequence: TGTGCCATCAGGCAGACTGTCGGGCACAATGAGCAGTTCTTC.

This clonotype is deemed medium-sized (0.01 to 0.1%). This chain's CDR3 is CASSEAIGQGTGELFF. The CDR3 DNA is TGTGCCAGCAGTGAAGCCATTGGACAGGGCACCGGGGAGCTGTTTTTT. The chain has TRBV6-1 and TRBJ2-2; TRBD1 matches at 8 bases. The J segment lost 4 bases and the V segment lost 0 bases, leaving 4 bases of the junction unmatched. Germline V gene sequence: CDR1 MNHNS, CDR2 SASEGT. CDR3 length equals 16 residues.

In the case of this clonotype: The germline gene is not matched at one end of the junction; a read error may be the cause. CDR3 amino acids: CTSSWAGRYTEAFF. The CDR3 nucleotides are TGTACCAGCAGCTGGGCGGGACGGTACACTGAAGCTTTCTTT. The chain combines TRBV11-2 with TRBJ1-1; D possibly corresponds to TRBD1 (5 bases). The germline V gene encodes CDR1 SGHAT and CDR2 FQNNGV. This CDR3 has 14 residues.

This clonotype occurred a few times. V usage is TRBV4-1 and J usage is TRBJ2-3; 8 bases are a match to TRBD2. The V segment lost 4 bases and the J segment 4 bases; nucleotides outside the gene matches: 13. There are 17 residues in the CDR3. Germline loops: CDR1 MGHRA, CDR2 YSYEKL. In nucleotides, the CDR3 is TGCGCCAGCAGCCTCCAGGGCGCGGGAGGCGATGCAGATACGCAGTATTTT. Residues: CASSLQGAGGDADTQYF.

By share, this clonotype counts as medium-sized (0.01 to 0.1%). The gene calls are TRBV20-1 and TRBJ1-6, with 9 bases aligning to TRBD1. With 6 bases clipped from V and 3 bases from J, the junction kept 12 bases outside the gene matches. CDR3 length equals 17 residues. In germline, CDR1 is DFQATT, CDR2 SNEGSKA (reference sequence). The CDR3 loop reads CSANFVLDRGYNSPLHF. The CDR3 bases are TGCAGTGCAAATTTCGTACTGGACAGGGGCTATAATTCACCCCTCCACTTT.

In its sample, this clonotype was seen a few times. The CDR3 sequence: CASKGSGGADGYTF. The CDR3 region has the DNA TGTGCCAGCAAAGGGTCAGGGGGCGCAGATGGCTACACCTTC. V usage is TRBV27 and J usage is TRBJ1-2; 8 bases agree with TRBD1. Trimming at V came to 7 bases and at J to 6 bases, leaving 10 bases not matched to a gene. CDR1 is MNHEY, CDR2 SMNVEV, per germline (reference sequence). The CDR3 sequence is 14 residues long.

Ten or more counts support this clonotype. The J gene is TRBJ2-2, the V gene TRBV7-9; D call uncertain. V was shortened by 1 base and J by 2 bases, with 20 bases between the two germline ends. Germline-derived CDR1 and CDR2 are SEHNR and FQNEAQ (reference sequence). The CDR3 totals 19 residues. In nucleotides, the CDR3 is TGTGCCAGCAGCTTAGAAAGAAAAAGCCGGGCCCCTAACACCGGGGAGCTGTTTTTT. It yields the protein CASSLERKSRAPNTGELFF.

This chain uses TRBV9 with TRBJ2-7; 9 bases are shared with TRBD1. With V trimmed by 4 bases and J by 3 bases, 8 bases remained unmatched. Per germline, CDR1 SGDLS and CDR2 YYNGEE. The CDR3 is made up of 15 amino acids. CDR3 bases: TGTGCCAGCAGCTCACCGGACAGGGGAATCTACGAGCAGTACTTC. Translation gives CASSSPDRGIYEQYF. The full variable domain, in which reference TRBV9 and TRBJ2-7 provide the parts outside the CDR3, is DSGVTQTPKHLITATGQRVTLRCSPRSGDLSVYWYQQSLDQGLQFLIQYYNGEERAKGNILERFSAQQFPDLHSELNLSSLELGDSALYFCASSSPDRGIYEQYFGPGTRLTVT.

This chain uses TRBV7-9 with TRBJ2-3; 8 bases agree with TRBD1. This CDR3 is built from 13 residues. The V gene's germline CDR1 is SEHNR and CDR2 FQNEAQ (reference sequence). The V segment lost 4 bases and the J segment 4 bases; nucleotides outside the gene matches: 1. The CDR3 reads CASSSTGADTQYF. The CDR3 nucleotides read TGTGCCAGCAGCTCGACAGGGGCAGATACGCAGTATTTT.

The chain combines TRBV25-1 with TRBJ1-3; D unresolved. The CDR3 runs to 12 residues. CDR1 and CDR2 (germline): MGHDK, SYGVNS. Trimming shortened V by 5 bases and J by 0 bases, and 2 bases separated the two germline ends. Written as DNA, the CDR3 is TGTGCCAGCAGTACCTCTGGAAACACCATATATTTT. Its protein is CASSTSGNTIYF.